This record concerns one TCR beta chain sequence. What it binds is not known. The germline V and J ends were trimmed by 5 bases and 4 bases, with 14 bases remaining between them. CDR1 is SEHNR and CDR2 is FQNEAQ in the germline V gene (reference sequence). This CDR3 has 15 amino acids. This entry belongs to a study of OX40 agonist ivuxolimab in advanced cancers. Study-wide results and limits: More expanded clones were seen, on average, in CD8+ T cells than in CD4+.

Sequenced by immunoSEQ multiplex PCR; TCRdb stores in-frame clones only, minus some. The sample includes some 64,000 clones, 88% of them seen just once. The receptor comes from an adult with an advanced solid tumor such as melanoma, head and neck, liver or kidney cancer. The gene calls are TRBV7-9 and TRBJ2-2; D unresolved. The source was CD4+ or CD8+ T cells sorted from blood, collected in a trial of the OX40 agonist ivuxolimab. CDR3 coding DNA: TGTGCCAGCAGCCCTTACCCGACGGGCACCGGGGAGCTGTTTTTT. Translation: CASSPYPTGTGELFF.